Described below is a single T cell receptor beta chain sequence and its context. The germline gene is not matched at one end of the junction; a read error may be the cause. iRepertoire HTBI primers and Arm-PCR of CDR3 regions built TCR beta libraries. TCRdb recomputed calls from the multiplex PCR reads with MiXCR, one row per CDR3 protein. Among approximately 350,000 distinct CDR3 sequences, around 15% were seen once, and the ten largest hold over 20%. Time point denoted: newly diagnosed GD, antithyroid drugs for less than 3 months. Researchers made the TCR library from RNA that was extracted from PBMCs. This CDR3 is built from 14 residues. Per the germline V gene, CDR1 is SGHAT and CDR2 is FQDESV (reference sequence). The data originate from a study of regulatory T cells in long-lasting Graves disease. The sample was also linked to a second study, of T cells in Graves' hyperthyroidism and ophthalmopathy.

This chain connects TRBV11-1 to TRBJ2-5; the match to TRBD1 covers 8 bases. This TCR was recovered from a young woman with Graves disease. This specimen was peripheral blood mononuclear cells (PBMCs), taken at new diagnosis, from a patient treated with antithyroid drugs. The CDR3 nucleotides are TGCGCCAGCAGCTCCGGACAGGGTATAGAGACCCAGTACTTC. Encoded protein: CASSSGQGIETQYF.